This is a list of T cell receptor beta chains from one sample in a study of T-cell memory formation after mild COVID-19. Each CDR3 protein gets one entry after TCRdb re-called the 5' RACE reads with MiXCR. The sample contains around 300,000 distinct CDR3 sequences, around 15% of which appear only once. Material: PBMCs or a T cell subset sorted from them (not recorded which). These receptors all come from a man between 18 and 35 years old who had mild COVID-19 (a few samples of this study predate the infection). Cell type and time point are not known. CDR3s include the opening cysteine and the closing phenylalanine or tryptophan. The order of the fields is clone size, V gene, D gene, J gene, CDR3 protein, CDR3 DNA. D genes are given only for firm matches. The size of a clone is reported for some rows only, either as once, few or many, or as a class for expanded clones.

size: few; V: TRBV28; D: TRBD2; J: TRBJ2-4; CDR3: CASSLSGFSGDKNIQYF; DNA: TGTGCCAGCAGTTTATCAGGTTTTAGCGGGGATAAAAACATTCAGTACTTC
size: many; V: TRBV6-5; D: TRBD1; J: TRBJ1-2; CDR3: CAGTGVYGYTF; DNA: TGTGCCGGGACAGGGGTCTATGGCTACACCTTC
size: few; V: TRBV18; D: -; J: TRBJ2-5; CDR3: CASSPPTETQYF; DNA: TGTGCCAGCTCACCACCAACAGAGACCCAGTACTTC
size: -; V: TRBV21-1; D: -; J: TRBJ2-3; CDR3: CASSQGSCTDTQYF; DNA: TGTGCCAGCAGCCAGGGGTCGTGCACAGATACGCAGTATTTT
size: few; V: TRBV5-6; D: -; J: TRBJ2-2; CDR3: CASSLWGYRTGELFF; DNA: TGTGCCAGCAGCTTGTGGGGGTATCGCACCGGGGAGCTGTTTTTT
size: -; V: TRBV10-3; D: -; J: TRBJ1-3; CDR3: CAISESTGGGNTIYF; DNA: TGTGCCATCAGTGAGTCGACAGGCGGTGGAAACACCATATATTTT
size: few; V: TRBV6-5; D: -; J: TRBJ1-1; CDR3: CASSSQDYGTEAFF; DNA: TGTGCCAGCAGTTCACAGGACTACGGCACTGAAGCTTTCTTT
size: many; V: TRBV30; D: TRBD1; J: TRBJ2-7; CDR3: CAWSVLGTGTYEQYF; DNA: TGTGCCTGGAGTGTACTTGGGACAGGGACTTACGAGCAGTACTTC
size: -; V: TRBV29-1; D: TRBD1; J: TRBJ1-2; CDR3: CSVSDRGLNYGYTF; DNA: TGCAGCGTCTCTGACAGGGGGCTTAACTATGGCTACACCTTC
size: -; V: TRBV20-1; D: TRBD2; J: TRBJ2-5; CDR3: CSARRTTSGGAGETQYF; DNA: TGCAGTGCTAGACGGACGACTAGCGGGGGGGCAGGAGAGACCCAGTACTTC
size: few; V: TRBV3-1; D: -; J: TRBJ2-5; CDR3: CASSQDGPGGETQYF; DNA: TGTGCCAGCAGCCAAGATGGCCCGGGCGGAGAGACCCAGTACTTC
size: few; V: TRBV7-2; D: TRBD1; J: TRBJ2-2; CDR3: CASSSWTGGTGELFF; DNA: TGTGCCAGCAGCTCCTGGACAGGGGGAACCGGGGAGCTGTTTTTT
size: -; V: TRBV2; D: -; J: TRBJ1-6; CDR3: CASSEPAF; DNA: TGTGCCAGCAGTGAACCCGCCTTT
size: few; V: TRBV29-1; D: -; J: TRBJ1-1; CDR3: CSVDEGRGTEAFF; DNA: TGCAGCGTTGACGAGGGGCGGGGCACTGAAGCTTTCTTT
size: few; V: TRBV12-3/TRBV12-4; D: TRBD1; J: TRBJ1-6; CDR3: CASSLGQGGNSPLHF; DNA: TGTGCCAGCAGTTTAGGACAGGGAGGTAATTCACCCCTCCACTTT
size: -; V: TRBV7-2; D: TRBD1; J: TRBJ2-7; CDR3: CASSLAGQGYHEQYF; DNA: TGTGCCAGCAGCTTAGCCGGACAGGGGTACCACGAGCAGTACTTC
size: many; V: TRBV9; D: -; J: TRBJ1-1; CDR3: CASSADRNTEAFF; DNA: TGTGCCAGCAGCGCGGACAGGAACACTGAAGCTTTCTTT
size: -; V: TRBV20-1; D: -; J: TRBJ2-5; CDR3: CSARGFSQETQYF; DNA: TGCAGTGCTCGTGGTTTTTCACAAGAGACCCAGTACTTC
size: few; V: TRBV20-1; D: -; J: TRBJ2-7; CDR3: CSARSHANEQYF; DNA: TGCAGTGCTAGATCCCACGCGAACGAGCAGTACTTC
size: -; V: TRBV6-6; D: -; J: TRBJ1-1; CDR3: CASSPWGETEAFF; DNA: TGTGCCAGCAGCCCCTGGGGGGAGACTGAAGCTTTCTTT
size: few; V: TRBV12-3/TRBV12-4; D: -; J: TRBJ1-2; CDR3: CASSLGGVGYTF; DNA: TGTGCCAGCAGTTTGGGTGGAGTTGGCTACACCTTC
size: few; V: TRBV16; D: -; J: TRBJ2-5; CDR3: CASSQGRVETQYF; DNA: TGTGCCAGCAGCCAAGGTCGGGTGGAGACCCAGTACTTC
size: many; V: TRBV7-2; D: -; J: TRBJ2-7; CDR3: CASSLHYEQYF; DNA: TGTGCCAGCAGCCTTCACTACGAGCAGTACTTC
size: many; V: TRBV3-1; D: -; J: TRBJ2-1; CDR3: CASSQSYNEQFF; DNA: TGTGCCAGCAGCCAAAGTTACAATGAGCAGTTCTTC
size: -; V: TRBV27; D: -; J: TRBJ2-3; CDR3: CASSPSIGSDTQYF; DNA: TGTGCCAGCAGCCCTAGCATTGGTTCGGATACGCAGTATTTT
size: -; V: TRBV7-9; D: -; J: TRBJ1-6; CDR3: CASSLEGRDNSPLHF; DNA: TGTGCCAGCAGCTTAGAGGGCAGGGATAATTCACCCCTCCACTTT
size: -; V: TRBV5-1; D: -; J: TRBJ1-5; CDR3: CASSSDTNQPQHF; DNA: TGCGCCAGCAGCTCGGACACTAATCAGCCCCAGCATTTT
size: many; V: TRBV18; D: -; J: TRBJ1-6; CDR3: CASSPEGESSRSPLHF; DNA: TGTGCCAGCTCCCCCGAAGGGGAAAGTAGCAGGTCACCCCTCCACTTT
size: -; V: TRBV7-9; D: -; J: TRBJ1-6; CDR3: CASSLRRGQSSYNSPLHF; DNA: TGTGCCAGCAGCCTCCGCCGGGGGCAAAGCTCCTATAATTCACCCCTCCACTTT
size: few; V: TRBV11-2; D: TRBD1; J: TRBJ2-1; CDR3: CASSPPLRDRGRFEQFF; DNA: TGTGCCAGCAGCCCACCCCTCCGGGACAGGGGGCGCTTTGAGCAGTTCTTC
size: -; V: TRBV18; D: TRBD2; J: TRBJ2-1; CDR3: CASSAGLASYNEQFF; DNA: TGTGCCAGCTCGGCTGGACTAGCCTCGTACAATGAGCAGTTCTTC
size: -; V: TRBV29-1; D: -; J: TRBJ2-5; CDR3: CSAEPDMAETQYF; DNA: TGCAGCGCAGAGCCAGACATGGCAGAGACCCAGTACTTC
size: -; V: TRBV4-3; D: -; J: TRBJ2-1; CDR3: CASSLTELSYNEQFF; DNA: TGCGCCAGCAGCCTGACGGAACTCTCCTACAATGAGCAGTTCTTC
size: -; V: TRBV3-1; D: TRBD1; J: TRBJ1-5; CDR3: CASSPTGEQPQHF; DNA: TGTGCCAGCAGCCCGACAGGGGAACAGCCCCAGCATTTT
size: -; V: TRBV5-1; D: TRBD2; J: TRBJ2-3; CDR3: CASSLGSGGLTDTQYF; DNA: TGCGCCAGCAGCTTAGGTAGCGGGGGACTCACAGATACGCAGTATTTT
size: -; V: TRBV5-1; D: -; J: TRBJ2-1; CDR3: CATTIYNEQFF; DNA: TGCGCCACCACAATATACAATGAGCAGTTCTTC
size: -; V: TRBV4-3; D: TRBD1; J: TRBJ2-3; CDR3: CASSLGTGTRPTDTQYF; DNA: TGCGCCAGCAGCCTTGGGACAGGGACGAGACCCACAGATACGCAGTATTTT
size: -; V: TRBV5-6; D: -; J: TRBJ1-6; CDR3: CASSLYSGINSPLHF; DNA: TGTGCCAGCAGCTTGTATTCAGGCATTAATTCACCCCTCCACTTT
size: -; V: TRBV3-1; D: -; J: TRBJ2-2; CDR3: CATRPNTGELFF; DNA: TGTGCCACCCGACCGAACACCGGGGAGCTGTTTTTT
size: -; V: TRBV4-3; D: -; J: TRBJ2-7; CDR3: CASSQVWGAAYEQYF; DNA: TGCGCCAGCAGCCAAGTGTGGGGGGCCGCCTACGAGCAGTACTTC
size: -; V: TRBV5-1; D: -; J: TRBJ1-1; CDR3: CASSSMGGVRAEAFF; DNA: TGCGCCAGCAGCTCAATGGGGGGGGTGCGGGCTGAAGCTTTCTTT
size: -; V: TRBV2; D: TRBD1; J: TRBJ2-7; CDR3: CASSRDRGNWNEQYF; DNA: TGTGCCAGCAGCAGGGACAGGGGGAATTGGAACGAGCAGTACTTC
size: few; V: TRBV25-1; D: -; J: TRBJ1-4; CDR3: CASSAAGITNEKLFF; DNA: TGTGCCAGCAGTGCGGCAGGGATTACTAATGAAAAACTGTTTTTT
size: few; V: TRBV4-2; D: -; J: TRBJ2-7; CDR3: CASSQGSGRSSYEQYF; DNA: TGTGCCAGCAGCCAAGGGTCGGGGCGGAGCTCCTACGAGCAGTACTTC
size: -; V: TRBV20-1; D: -; J: TRBJ2-5; CDR3: CSARIRVAVKETQYF; DNA: TGCAGTGCTAGGATCCGGGTCGCGGTTAAAGAGACCCAGTACTTC
size: -; V: TRBV6-5; D: -; J: TRBJ1-6; CDR3: CASSYFSNVDSPLHF; DNA: TGTGCCAGCAGTTACTTTAGTAACGTGGATTCACCCCTCCACTTT
size: -; V: TRBV6-5; D: -; J: TRBJ2-3; CDR3: CASSYWKSTDTQYF; DNA: TGTGCCAGCAGTTACTGGAAGAGTACAGATACGCAGTATTTT
size: -; V: TRBV7-4; D: TRBD1; J: TRBJ1-2; CDR3: CASSSRSGTGSLGYTF; DNA: TGTGCCAGCAGCTCCCGCTCGGGGACAGGTTCTCTCGGCTACACCTTC
size: -; V: TRBV6-1; D: TRBD1; J: TRBJ1-5; CDR3: CASSVQGATAQPQHF; DNA: TGTGCCAGCAGTGTACAGGGGGCAACGGCTCAGCCCCAGCATTTT
size: -; V: TRBV4-1; D: TRBD2; J: TRBJ2-1; CDR3: CASSKTVPLREGQFF; DNA: TGCGCCAGCAGCAAAACCGTACCTCTCCGGGAGGGGCAGTTCTTC
size: many; V: TRBV6-1; D: -; J: TRBJ2-1; CDR3: CASSDTTVFRDEQFF; DNA: TGTGCCAGCAGTGATACGACAGTCTTTAGAGATGAGCAGTTCTTC
size: -; V: TRBV27; D: -; J: TRBJ2-5; CDR3: CASSGYGTPYSSQETQYF; DNA: TGTGCCAGCAGTGGATACGGGACTCCCTACTCTTCCCAAGAGACCCAGTACTTC
size: -; V: TRBV20-1; D: -; J: TRBJ1-2; CDR3: CSARSGLRHGYTF; DNA: TGCAGTGCCAGATCTGGATTGAGGCATGGCTACACCTTC
size: many; V: TRBV5-1; D: -; J: TRBJ2-2; CDR3: CASYLGGELFF; DNA: TGCGCCAGCTACTTGGGCGGGGAGCTGTTTTTT